This T cell receptor beta chain came from a study of blood T cells in healthy people across ages. The study recruited healthy Caucasian donors from Russia who were aged roughly 6 to 90. The sample, around 9.9 milliliters of peripheral blood, was drawn from each donor. A remark on this clonotype: The antigen remains undetermined.

The authors ran a second PCR of 7 to 11 cycles using a sample-barcoded 5' primer and a J-beta primer mix. TCRdb called the 5' RACE reads again in MiXCR, with one record for every CDR3 protein. The data show 890,000 or so distinct CDR3 sequences, around 62% seen once. Study-wide findings and caveats: Unsorted PBMCs blocked a conclusive comparison of naive and antigen-experienced cells. Among long-lived donors, naive CD4+ cells were more numerous and diversity higher than in aged donors.

Germline CDR1 is SEHNR and CDR2 is FQNEAQ (reference sequence). The V end lost 1 base, the J end lost 1 base, and 10 bases lay between the germline ends. The CDR3 has 15 residues. V usage is TRBV7-9 and J usage is TRBJ1-1; tentatively, D is TRBD1 (5 bases). What was sequenced was blood. The clonotype originates from a man aged 25-45 years in good health. CDR3 in DNA: TGTGCCAGCAGCTTAGGACAGTATGAGAACACTGAAGCTTTCTTT. Its protein is CASSLGQYENTEAFF. The full variable domain, completed using reference TRBV7-9 and TRBJ1-1, is DTGVSQNPRHKITKRGQNVTFRCDPISEHNRLYWYRQTLGQGPEFLTYFQNEAQLEKSRLLSDRFSAERPKGSFSTLEIQRTEQGDSAMYLCASSLGQYENTEAFFGQGTRLTVV.